What follows describes a single T cell receptor beta chain. The data belong to a study of cytomegalovirus exposure and HLA in healthy donors. With V trimmed by 2 bases and J by 5 bases, 7 bases remained unmatched. The CDR3 runs to 15 residues. Germline V CDR1 and CDR2: MNHNY, SVGAGI (reference sequence). Researchers ran the PCR with 60 Vbeta and 13 Jbeta primers. The repertoire was sequenced with immunoSEQ multiplex PCR; TCRdb's copy has only in-frame clones and lacks some. This table holds around 110,000 clones. The TCR was taken from a man aged 40-50 years in good health and CMV-seropositive. The V gene is TRBV6-6, the J gene TRBJ1-1; 8 bases line up with TRBD1. Sequencing used PBMCs. The CDR3 bases are TGTGCCAGCAGTTACGGGGGACAGGCGGCAACTGAAGCTTTCTTT. Amino acid sequence: CASSYGGQAATEAFF.